This TCR beta chain was recorded in a study of blood T cell repertoires in COVID-19. As for the study in general: Researchers got acute and convalescent COVID-19 samples from the United States, Italy and Spain. T cells, B-cell-depleted T cells, or PBMCs provided the cDNA or gDNA that served as material.

Per the original data handling: Estimation of nucleated cell counts relied on the amplification of reference gene primers. Assay: immunoSEQ multiplex PCR; the TCRdb copy retains only in-frame clones and omits some. V, J and clone size reflect that table, while D and trimming were determined from the DNA. The sample yields under 200,000 clones, roughly 80% seen once. With V trimmed by 6 bases and J by 2 bases, 6 bases remained unmatched. The length of the CDR3 is 15 residues. Germline V gives CDR1 SGHAT, CDR2 FQNNGV. V gene TRBV11-2 combines with J gene TRBJ2-2; 7 nucleotides agree with TRBD2. Material for sequencing was peripheral blood. This TCR was sampled from a human donor with acute or convalescent COVID-19. The donor label of this sample is uncertain. CDR3 sequence: CASRYTSDNTGELFF. In DNA form, the CDR3 reads TGTGCCAGCAGGTATACTAGCGACAACACCGGGGAGCTGTTTTTT.